What follows describes a single TCR beta chain. Its cognate antigen has yet to be identified. The input lacks base qualities; no much larger clone sits a single base away. V drops 5 bases and J drops 4 bases, leaving 9 bases in between. Spanning cysteine to phenylalanine, the CDR3 consists of 13 amino acids. Only the CDR3 region is kept as DNA, spanning 39 bases read in frame from base 1. This specimen belongs to a study of blood T cells in healthy people across ages (dated by TCRdb to the mid-2010s). Concerning the study at large: In model experiments, roughly one uniquely barcoded TCR beta cDNA molecule per two T cells was captured by template switching. The study measured age-related changes in TCR beta repertoire diversity using deep sequencing normalized with unique cDNA molecular identifiers. The donors were split into four age groups: young (average about 15 years), middle-aged (39), aged (approximately 60) and long-lived (approximately 89). To avoid experimental bias, donors of different ages were randomly spread across the sequencing lanes. For two donors (one aged 18 to 30 and one aged 80 or older), the study analyzed two additional independent replicas of 1 million unique cDNA reads from the same blood draw. Study-wide conclusions, independent of this receptor: Because the CMV infection status of the donors was unknown, age-related changes in expanded clonotypes may potentially have been confounded. As age increased, observed TCR beta diversity per million T cells dropped in a roughly linear way, and a significant reduction was already evident by age around 41. Compared with the aged group, the long-lived group had more naive CD4+ T cells, fewer expanded clones and increased TCR diversity, suggesting age selection. Since profiling was done on bulk unsorted PBMCs, naive and antigen-experienced compartments could not be conclusively compared. Estimates of total diversity based on one million sequenced T cells were regarded as lower bounds and as underestimates. A strong correlation was found between observed TCR beta diversity and the percentage of naive T cells measured by flow cytometry.

Library construction relied on 5' RACE. The listed sequencing device is Illumina HiSeq 2500. A second 7 to 11 cycle PCR used a sample-barcoded 5' primer and a J-beta primer mix. A template-switch 5' adaptor carrying 12 random nucleotides introduced a unique molecular identifier onto each TCR beta cDNA molecule. Each sample yielded at least 3 million CDR3-containing paired-end reads. All of the RNA was converted into first-strand cDNA using the Mint cDNA synthesis kit, with a TRBC-specific oligonucleotide serving as the primer. All cDNA was treated with uracil-DNA glycosylase and then went through a first 18-cycle PCR with the universal primers M1SS and BC2_uni_R. On the study's bioinformatics: For normalization, 1 million high-quality reads, each with a distinct molecular identifier, were randomly selected from each sample. Instead of being binned into consensus sequences, reads that shared molecular identifiers were thrown out. MiTCR, run with a Q25 quality threshold and the strictest error-elimination algorithm, handled CDR3 identification, clonotype clustering and error correction. Lower-bound total TCR beta diversity was estimated with a nonparametric unseen species model using Euler transformation. TCRdb cleaned the public reads at Q25 with fastp, built clones with MiXCR and kept in-frame beta chains. Under each unique CDR3 protein, matching rows form one entry showing the most common genes and DNA. The V and J calls, along with clone size, are taken from TCRdb and not from the paper's own processing. The sample table lists 800,000 or so distinct CDR3 sequences, around two thirds of them with a count of one. 25% to 35% of the sample rests with the top ten.

The donors were 40 or so Caucasian individuals from Russia, aged roughly 6 to 95 years, who were systemically healthy. Approximately 10 milliliters of peripheral blood were collected from each donor into EDTA-treated Vacutainer tubes. Ficoll-Paque density-gradient centrifugation was used to isolate PBMCs, with at least 6.5 million per sample. Total RNA, at least 5 micrograms per sample, was extracted from PBMCs with Trizol reagent. For every donor, flow cytometry on a PBMC aliquot measured the percentage of naive CD45RAhigh/CD27high T cells. The clonotype comes from a man aged 25 to 40 in good health. The sequenced material came from blood. The sequence links TRBV12-3 or TRBV12-4 to TRBJ2-1; possibly the D gene is TRBD2, per 5 matching bases. The CDR3 reads as follows: CASSAPGYNEQFF. The DNA reads TGTGCCAGCAGTGCCCCGGGATACAATGAGCAGTTCTTC.